This T cell receptor beta chain was found in a study of blood T cell repertoires in COVID-19. Concerning this clone: Additional DNA sequences in this sample encode the identical CDR3.

Seattle's cohort entered during active infection and was followed longitudinally. Germline CDR1 PRHDT, CDR2 FYEKMQ (reference sequence). V shed 0 bases and J shed 5 bases, with 7 bases lying between them. This CDR3 has 13 amino acids. Method: immunoSEQ multiplex PCR; TCRdb's copy keeps in-frame clones and lacks some. Found here are roughly 410,000 clones, approximately 90% of them singletons; the top ten hold less than 2%. This rearrangement joins TRBV13 to TRBJ2-5; D perhaps matches TRBD2 (6 bases). The sample comprised peripheral blood. The receptor was isolated from a woman aged 40 to 50 with COVID-19, enrolled during active disease. CDR3 region: CASSLGRGETQYF. The DNA of the CDR3 is TGTGCCAGCAGCTTAGGCCGGGGGGAGACCCAGTACTTC.